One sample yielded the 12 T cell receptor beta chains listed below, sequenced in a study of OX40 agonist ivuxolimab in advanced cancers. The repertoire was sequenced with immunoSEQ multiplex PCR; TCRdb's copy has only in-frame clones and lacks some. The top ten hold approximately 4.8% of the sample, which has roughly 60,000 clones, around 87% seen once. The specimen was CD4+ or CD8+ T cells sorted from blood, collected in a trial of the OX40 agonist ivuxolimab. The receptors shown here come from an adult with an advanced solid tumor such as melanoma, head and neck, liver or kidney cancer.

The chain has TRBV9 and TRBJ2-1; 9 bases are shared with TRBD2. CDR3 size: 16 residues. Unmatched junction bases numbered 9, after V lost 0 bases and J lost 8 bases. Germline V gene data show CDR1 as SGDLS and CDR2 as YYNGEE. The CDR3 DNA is TGTGCCAGCAGCGTAGCTTTGGCTAGCGGGGAAGATGAGCAGTTCTTC. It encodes CASSVALASGEDEQFF. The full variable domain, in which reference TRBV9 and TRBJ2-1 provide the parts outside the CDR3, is DSGVTQTPKHLITATGQRVTLRCSPRSGDLSVYWYQQSLDQGLQFLIQYYNGEERAKGNILERFSAQQFPDLHSELNLSSLELGDSALYFCASSVALASGEDEQFFGPGTRLTVL.

CDR3 bases: TGTGCCAGCACCCGGACAGGGTCAACCTACGAGCAGTACTTC. Translated, it gives CASTRTGSTYEQYF. This chain links TRBV13 with TRBJ2-7, with 8 bases fitting TRBD1. Germline CDR1 reads PRHDT; CDR2 reads FYEKMQ (reference sequence). The V segment lost 7 bases and the J segment 2 bases; nucleotides outside the gene matches: 7. The CDR3 loop spans 14 amino acids.

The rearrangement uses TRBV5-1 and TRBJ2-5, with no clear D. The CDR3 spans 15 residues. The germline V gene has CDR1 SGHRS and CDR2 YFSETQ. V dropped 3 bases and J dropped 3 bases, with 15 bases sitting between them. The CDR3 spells CASSWRLEKEETQYF. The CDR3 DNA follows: TGCGCCAGCAGCTGGCGGCTAGAAAAGGAAGAGACCCAGTACTTC.

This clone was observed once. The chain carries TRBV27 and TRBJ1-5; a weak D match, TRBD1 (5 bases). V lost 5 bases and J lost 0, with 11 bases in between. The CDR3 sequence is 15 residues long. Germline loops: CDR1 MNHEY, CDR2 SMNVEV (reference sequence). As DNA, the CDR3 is TGTGCCAGCAGTCCCGGACACCTTAGCAATCAGCCCCAGCATTTT. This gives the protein CASSPGHLSNQPQHF.

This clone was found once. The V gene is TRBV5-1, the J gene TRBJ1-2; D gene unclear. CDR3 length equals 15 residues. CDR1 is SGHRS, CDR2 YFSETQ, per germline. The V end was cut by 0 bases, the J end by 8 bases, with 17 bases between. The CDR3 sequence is CASSLDITAQGGYTF. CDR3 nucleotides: TGCGCCAGCAGCTTGGATATAACCGCACAAGGCGGCTACACCTTC.

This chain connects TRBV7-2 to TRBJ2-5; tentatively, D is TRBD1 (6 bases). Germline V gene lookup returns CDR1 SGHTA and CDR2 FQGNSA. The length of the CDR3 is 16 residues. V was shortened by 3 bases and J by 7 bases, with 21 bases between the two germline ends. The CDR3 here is CASSLKSDRTLGTQYF. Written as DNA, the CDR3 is TGTGCCAGCAGCTTGAAATCCGACAGGACCCTTGGGACCCAGTACTTC.

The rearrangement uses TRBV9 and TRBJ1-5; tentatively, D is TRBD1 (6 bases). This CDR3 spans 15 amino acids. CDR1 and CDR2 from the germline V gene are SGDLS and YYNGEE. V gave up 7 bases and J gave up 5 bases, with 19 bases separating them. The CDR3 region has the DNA TGTGCCAGCGGCCCTACAGGGTCGAGGGATCAGCCCCAGCATTTT. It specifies CASGPTGSRDQPQHF. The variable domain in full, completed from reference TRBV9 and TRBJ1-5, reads DSGVTQTPKHLITATGQRVTLRCSPRSGDLSVYWYQQSLDQGLQFLIQYYNGEERAKGNILERFSAQQFPDLHSELNLSSLELGDSALYFCASGPTGSRDQPQHFGDGTRLSIL.

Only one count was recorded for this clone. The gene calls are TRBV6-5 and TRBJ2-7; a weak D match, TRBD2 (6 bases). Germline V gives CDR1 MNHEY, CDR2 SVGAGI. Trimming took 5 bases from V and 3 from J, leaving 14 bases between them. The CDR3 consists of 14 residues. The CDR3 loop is CASSRRDLIYEQYF. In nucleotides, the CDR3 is TGTGCCAGCAGTAGGAGGGATTTGATCTACGAGCAGTACTTC.

This chain's CDR3 is CASSLRGPGEKLFF. CDR3 sequence (DNA): TGTGCCAGCAGCTTACGGGGGCCAGGTGAAAAACTGTTTTTT. The V and J genes are TRBV7-2 and TRBJ1-4; D is possibly TRBD1 (6 bases). V lost 2 bases to trimming and J lost 7 bases, with 11 bases between them. The CDR3 length is 14 residues. Per the germline V gene, CDR1 is SGHTA and CDR2 is FQGNSA.

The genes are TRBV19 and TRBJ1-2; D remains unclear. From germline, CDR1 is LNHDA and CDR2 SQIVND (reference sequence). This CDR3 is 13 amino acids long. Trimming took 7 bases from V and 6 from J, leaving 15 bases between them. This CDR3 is CASKGPGSDGYTF. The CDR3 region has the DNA TGTGCCAGTAAGGGCCCCGGGAGTGATGGCTACACCTTC. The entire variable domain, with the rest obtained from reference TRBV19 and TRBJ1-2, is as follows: DGGITQSPKYLFRKEGQNVTLSCEQNLNHDAMYWYRQDPGQGLRLIYYSQIVNDFQKGDIAEGYSVSREKKESFPLTVTSAQKNPTAFYLCASKGPGSDGYTFGSGTRLTVV.

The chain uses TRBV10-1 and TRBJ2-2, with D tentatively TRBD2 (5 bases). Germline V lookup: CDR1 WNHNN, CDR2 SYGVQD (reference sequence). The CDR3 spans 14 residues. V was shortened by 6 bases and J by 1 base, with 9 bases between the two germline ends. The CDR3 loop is CASSPSRNTGELFF. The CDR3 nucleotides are TGCGCCAGCAGCCCTAGCAGGAACACCGGGGAGCTGTTTTTT.

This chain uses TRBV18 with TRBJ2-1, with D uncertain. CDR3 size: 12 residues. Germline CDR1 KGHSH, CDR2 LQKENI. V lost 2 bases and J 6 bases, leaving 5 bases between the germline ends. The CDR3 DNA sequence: TGTGCCAGCTCACCAGAACGCAATGAGCAGTTCTTC. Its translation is CASSPERNEQFF.